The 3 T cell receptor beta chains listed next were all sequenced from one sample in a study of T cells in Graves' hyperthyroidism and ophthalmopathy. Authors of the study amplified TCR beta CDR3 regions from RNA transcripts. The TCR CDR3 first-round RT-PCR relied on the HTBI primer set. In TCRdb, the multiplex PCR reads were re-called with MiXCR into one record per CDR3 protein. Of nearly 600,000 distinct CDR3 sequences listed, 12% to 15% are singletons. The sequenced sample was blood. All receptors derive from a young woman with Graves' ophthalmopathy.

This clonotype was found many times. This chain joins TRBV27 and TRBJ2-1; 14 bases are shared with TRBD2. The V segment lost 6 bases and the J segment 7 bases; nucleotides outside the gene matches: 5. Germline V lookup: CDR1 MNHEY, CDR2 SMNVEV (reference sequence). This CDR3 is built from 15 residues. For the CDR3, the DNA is TGTGCCAGCAGCTCCGGGACTAGCGGGAGTAATGAGCAGTTCTTC. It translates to CASSSGTSGSNEQFF.

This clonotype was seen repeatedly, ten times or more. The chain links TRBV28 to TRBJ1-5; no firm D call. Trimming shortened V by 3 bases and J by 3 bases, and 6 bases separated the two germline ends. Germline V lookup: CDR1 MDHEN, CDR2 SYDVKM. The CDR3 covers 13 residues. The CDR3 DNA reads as TGTGCCAGCAGTTTGGCGCTCAATCAGCCCCAGCATTTT. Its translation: CASSLALNQPQHF. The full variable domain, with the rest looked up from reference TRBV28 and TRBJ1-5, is DVKVTQSSRYLVKRTGEKVFLECVQDMDHENMFWYRQDPGLGLRLIYFSYDVKMKEKGDIPEGYSVSREKKERFSLILESASTNQTSMYLCASSLALNQPQHFGDGTRLSIL.

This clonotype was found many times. The CDR3 here is CASSLRPPVGLAGMNEQFF. Here the CDR3 DNA reads TGTGCCAGCAGCCTACGACCGCCCGTTGGGCTAGCGGGCATGAATGAGCAGTTCTTC. The chain carries TRBV7-2 and TRBJ2-1; 8 nucleotides align to TRBD2. This CDR3 region has 19 residues. Unmatched junction bases numbered 22, after V lost 5 bases and J lost 7 bases. CDR1 is SGHTA, CDR2 FQGNSA, per germline.